The clone carrying this TCR beta chain turned up a few times. This sample was included in a study of cytomegalovirus exposure and HLA in healthy donors. CDR3 length: 14 residues. Germline values: CDR1 GTSNPN, CDR2 SVGIG (reference sequence). The ends were cut back, 4 bases at V and 2 bases at J, with 15 bases in the middle. Sequencing used immunoSEQ multiplex PCR; TCRdb keeps in-frame clones, though not all of them. The sample holds 250,000 to 350,000 clones; over 75% are singletons and the top ten take around 0.92%. This chain joins TRBV30 and TRBJ2-7, with a weak D call TRBD1 (6 bases). The origin of this receptor is a young woman in good health and CMV-seronegative. The sample taken for sequencing was PBMCs. In DNA form, the CDR3 reads TGTGCCTGGAAACTTTCCACAGGGCCCTACGAGCAGTACTTC. This sequence encodes CAWKLSTGPYEQYF. Together with reference TRBV30 and TRBJ2-7, the CDR3 gives the full variable domain: SQTIHQWPATLVQPVGSPLSLECTVEGTSNPNLYWYRQAAGRGLQLLFYSVGIGQISSEVPQNLSASRPQDRQFILSSKKLLLSDSGFYLCAWKLSTGPYEQYFGPGTRLTVT.